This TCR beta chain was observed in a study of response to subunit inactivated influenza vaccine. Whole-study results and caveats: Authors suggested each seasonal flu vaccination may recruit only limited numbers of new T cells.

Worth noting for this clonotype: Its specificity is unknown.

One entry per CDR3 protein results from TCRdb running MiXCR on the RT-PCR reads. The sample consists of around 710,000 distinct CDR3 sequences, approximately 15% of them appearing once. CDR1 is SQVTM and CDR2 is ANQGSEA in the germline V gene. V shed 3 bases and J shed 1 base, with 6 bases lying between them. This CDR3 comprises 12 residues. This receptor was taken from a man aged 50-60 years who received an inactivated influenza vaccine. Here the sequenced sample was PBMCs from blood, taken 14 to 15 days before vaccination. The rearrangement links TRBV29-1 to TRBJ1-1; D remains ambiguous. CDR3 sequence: CSVDRQNTEAFF. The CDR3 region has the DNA TGCAGCGTTGACAGGCAGAACACTGAAGCTTTCTTT.